These T cell receptor beta chains were read from a single sample in a study of cytomegalovirus exposure and HLA in healthy donors. TCRdb keeps only in-frame clones here, not all; method: immunoSEQ multiplex PCR. In the table there are approximately 81,000 clones, roughly 72% of which are singletons. Sequencing input: PBMCs. Receptors originate from a man aged 35-49 years in good health and CMV-seropositive. Each CDR3 is given with its conserved first and last residue. The D gene is left open where the match is weak. A row's size may be missing; if present it is once, few, many or a size class.

clone size: -
V gene: TRBV6-4
J gene: TRBJ2-3
D gene: -
CDR3 DNA: TGTGCCAGCAGTGACGGTCCCGGTAATACGCAGTATTTT
CDR3 protein: CASSDGPGNTQYF

clone size: -
V gene: TRBV5-1
J gene: TRBJ2-5
D gene: -
CDR3 DNA: TGCGCCAGCAGCTTGGGTCACCCCGGTCCCCAAGAGACCCAGTACTTC
CDR3 protein: CASSLGHPGPQETQYF

clone size: -
V gene: TRBV5-1
J gene: TRBJ2-2
D gene: -
CDR3 DNA: TGCGCCAGCAGCTTCCTGCGGGGGCGTGGAACCGGGGAGCTGTTTTTT
CDR3 protein: CASSFLRGRGTGELFF

clone size: -
V gene: TRBV28
J gene: TRBJ2-7
D gene: TRBD1
CDR3 DNA: TGTGCCAGCAGTTCGTCGGGACAGGGGACTCCACACCCCTTGCACGAGCAGTACTTC
CDR3 protein: CASSSSGQGTPHPLHEQYF

clone size: -
V gene: TRBV28
J gene: TRBJ1-1
D gene: -
CDR3 DNA: TGTGCCAGCAGTGCCCGCGAGGCTTTCTTT
CDR3 protein: CASSAREAFF

clone size: -
V gene: TRBV27
J gene: TRBJ1-1
D gene: TRBD1
CDR3 DNA: TGTGCCAGCAGTTCATCCACAGGGGAGAACACTGAAGCTTTCTTT
CDR3 protein: CASSSSTGENTEAFF

clone size: -
V gene: TRBV2
J gene: TRBJ1-2
D gene: -
CDR3 DNA: TGTGCCAGCAGTGACATGGCGCGGAGTGGCTACACCTTC
CDR3 protein: CASSDMARSGYTF

clone size: -
V gene: TRBV6-1
J gene: TRBJ2-7
D gene: TRBD1
CDR3 DNA: TGTGCCAGCAGTGACCGGGACAGCAGCTCCTACGAGCAGTACTTC
CDR3 protein: CASSDRDSSSYEQYF

clone size: -
V gene: TRBV18
J gene: TRBJ2-7
D gene: TRBD1
CDR3 DNA: TGTGCCAGCTCACCTTTATACAGGGGAACCTACGAGCAGTACTTC
CDR3 protein: CASSPLYRGTYEQYF

clone size: -
V gene: TRBV10-2
J gene: TRBJ1-2
D gene: TRBD1
CDR3 DNA: TGCGCCAGCAGTGAAGAAACAGGGGGCGATGGCTACACCTTC
CDR3 protein: CASSEETGGDGYTF

clone size: once
V gene: TRBV7-9
J gene: TRBJ1-2
D gene: TRBD1
CDR3 DNA: TGTGCCAGCAGCTTAAGGTCGGGGACAGCTAACTATGGCTACACCTTC
CDR3 protein: CASSLRSGTANYGYTF

clone size: -
V gene: TRBV15
J gene: TRBJ2-1
D gene: -
CDR3 DNA: TGTGCCACCAGCAGAGAGGCGGGTGAGCAGTTCTTC
CDR3 protein: CATSREAGEQFF

clone size: -
V gene: TRBV28
J gene: TRBJ1-4
D gene: -
CDR3 DNA: TGTGCCACTAATTCCGGGGGGGGATATTATGAAAAACTGTTTTTT
CDR3 protein: CATNSGGGYYEKLFF

clone size: -
V gene: TRBV6-1
J gene: TRBJ2-1
D gene: TRBD2
CDR3 DNA: TGTGCCAGCAGTGAGGGACTAGCGGGCGACAATGAGCAGTTCTTC
CDR3 protein: CASSEGLAGDNEQFF

clone size: -
V gene: TRBV6-1
J gene: TRBJ1-5
D gene: -
CDR3 DNA: TGTGCCAGCAGTCCTTTCGACAGCCTCCGCAAGCCCCAGCATTTT
CDR3 protein: CASSPFDSLRKPQHF

clone size: -
V gene: TRBV18
J gene: TRBJ1-2
D gene: -
CDR3 DNA: TGTGCCAGCTCACGAACCGGGACACTCGATGGCTACACCTTC
CDR3 protein: CASSRTGTLDGYTF

clone size: -
V gene: TRBV5-1
J gene: TRBJ2-5
D gene: -
CDR3 DNA: TGCGCCAGCAGCTTGTCTCTTAGCGGGTTGGAGGGGGCCCAGTACTTC
CDR3 protein: CASSLSLSGLEGAQYF

clone size: -
V gene: TRBV27
J gene: TRBJ2-2
D gene: -
CDR3 DNA: TGTGCCAGCAGTTCCATATTGATCGGGGACTGGAGAAACACCGGGGAGCTGTTTTTT
CDR3 protein: CASSSILIGDWRNTGELFF

clone size: -
V gene: TRBV30
J gene: TRBJ2-1
D gene: -
CDR3 DNA: TGTGCCTGGAGCGCAAATTCCCTAGGGGAGGAGGAGCAGTTCTTC
CDR3 protein: CAWSANSLGEEEQFF

clone size: -
V gene: TRBV7-9
J gene: TRBJ2-2
D gene: -
CDR3 DNA: TGTGCCAGCAGCTTAACGGGATTGGGCGGGGAGCTGTTTTTT
CDR3 protein: CASSLTGLGGELFF

clone size: -
V gene: TRBV6-1
J gene: TRBJ2-3
D gene: TRBD2
CDR3 DNA: TGTGCCAGCAGGTGGGAGGGAGATACGCAGTATTTT
CDR3 protein: CASRWEGDTQYF

clone size: -
V gene: TRBV5-1
J gene: TRBJ2-5
D gene: TRBD1
CDR3 DNA: TGCGCCAGCAGCGTGGGACAGGGCAAAGAGACCCAGTACTTC
CDR3 protein: CASSVGQGKETQYF

clone size: -
V gene: TRBV5-4
J gene: TRBJ2-7
D gene: -
CDR3 DNA: TGTGCCAGCAGCCCCGGGGGTCAGGATACCTACGAGCAGTACTTC
CDR3 protein: CASSPGGQDTYEQYF

clone size: -
V gene: TRBV29-1
J gene: TRBJ1-2
D gene: -
CDR3 DNA: TGCAGCGTTGCGAGGAGCCTCCTTAACTATGGCTACACCTTC
CDR3 protein: CSVARSLLNYGYTF